This T cell receptor (beta chain) was recovered during a study of T cells in Graves' hyperthyroidism and ophthalmopathy. General study findings and limits: Ophthalmopathy, which appeared later, was predicted by the model a median 6.5 months before onset. Blood held most thyroid clonotypes expanded above 0.001 frequency.

The V and J ends lost 2 bases and 4 bases, in that order; junction bases with no gene match: 0. From germline, CDR1 is MNHNS and CDR2 SASEGT. The CDR3 loop spans 15 amino acids. This clonotype showed up many times. The antigen is unknown. Regions amplified from RNA transcripts were the TCR beta CDR3 regions. The HTBI primer set served for first-round RT-PCR of the TCR CDR3. TCRdb used MiXCR to reprocess the multiplex PCR reads, holding one entry per CDR3 protein. Counted here are fewer than 500,000 distinct CDR3 sequences, approximately 14% occurring once; the ten biggest clones make up about 20%. The receptor was derived from a woman aged 25-40 years with Graves' ophthalmopathy. The sample taken for sequencing was blood. J is TRBJ2-2 and V is TRBV6-1; TRBD2 aligns across 11 bases. CDR3 coding DNA: TGTGCCAGCAGTGAACTAGCGGGGGGCACCGGGGAGCTGTTTTTT. Amino acid sequence: CASSELAGGTGELFF.